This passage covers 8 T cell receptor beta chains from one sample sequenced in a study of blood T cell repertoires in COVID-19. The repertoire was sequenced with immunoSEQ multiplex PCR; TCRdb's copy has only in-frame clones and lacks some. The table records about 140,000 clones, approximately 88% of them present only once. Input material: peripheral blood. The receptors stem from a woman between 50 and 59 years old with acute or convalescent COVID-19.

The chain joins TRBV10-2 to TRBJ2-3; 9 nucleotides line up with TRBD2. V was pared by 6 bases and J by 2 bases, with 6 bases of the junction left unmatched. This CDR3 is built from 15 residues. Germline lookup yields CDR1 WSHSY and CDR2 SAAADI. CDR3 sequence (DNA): TGCGCCAGCAGCTTCAGCGGGAGGTACACAGATACGCAGTATTTT. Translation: CASSFSGRYTDTQYF.

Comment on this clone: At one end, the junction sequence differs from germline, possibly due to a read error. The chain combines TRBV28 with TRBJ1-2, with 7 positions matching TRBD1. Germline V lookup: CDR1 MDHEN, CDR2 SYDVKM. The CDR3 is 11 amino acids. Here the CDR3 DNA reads TGTGCCAGCAGTACACCGGGACAGCGTCTCTTC. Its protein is CASSTPGQRLF.

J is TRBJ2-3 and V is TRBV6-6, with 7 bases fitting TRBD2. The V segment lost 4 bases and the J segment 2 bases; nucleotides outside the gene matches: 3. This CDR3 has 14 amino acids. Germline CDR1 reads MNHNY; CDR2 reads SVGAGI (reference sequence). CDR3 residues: CASSSGTITDTQYF. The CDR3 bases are TGTGCCAGCAGTTCCGGGACTATCACAGATACGCAGTATTTT.

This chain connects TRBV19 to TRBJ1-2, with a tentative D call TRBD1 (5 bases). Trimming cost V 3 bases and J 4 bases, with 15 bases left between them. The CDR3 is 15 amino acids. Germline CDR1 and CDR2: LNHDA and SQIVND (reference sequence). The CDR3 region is CASSIGFRAPYGYTF. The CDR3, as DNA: TGTGCCAGTAGTATCGGTTTCAGGGCTCCCTATGGCTACACCTTC.

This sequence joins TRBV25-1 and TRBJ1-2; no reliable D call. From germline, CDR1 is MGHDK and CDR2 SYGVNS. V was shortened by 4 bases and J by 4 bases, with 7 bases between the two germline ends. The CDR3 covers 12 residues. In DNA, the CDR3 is TGTGCCAGCAGTGCAGGAACCTATGGCTACACCTTC. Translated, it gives CASSAGTYGYTF.

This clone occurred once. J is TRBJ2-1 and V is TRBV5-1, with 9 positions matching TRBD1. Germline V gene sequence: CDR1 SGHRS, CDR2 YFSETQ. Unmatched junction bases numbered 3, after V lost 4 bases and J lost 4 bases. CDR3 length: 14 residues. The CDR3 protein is CASSPGTGYNEQFF. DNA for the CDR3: TGCGCCAGCAGCCCCGGGACAGGGTACAATGAGCAGTTCTTC. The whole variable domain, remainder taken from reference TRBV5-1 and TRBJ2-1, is KAGVTQTPRYLIKTRGQQVTLSCSPISGHRSVSWYQQTPGQGLQFLFEYFSETQRNKGNFPGRFSGRQFSNSRSEMNVSTLELGDSALYLCASSPGTGYNEQFFGPGTRLTVL.

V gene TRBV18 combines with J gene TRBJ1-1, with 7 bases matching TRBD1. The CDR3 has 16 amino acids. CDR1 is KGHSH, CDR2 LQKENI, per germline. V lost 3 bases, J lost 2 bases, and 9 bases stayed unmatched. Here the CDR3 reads CASSPSEGAGNTEAFF. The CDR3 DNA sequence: TGTGCCAGCTCACCCTCGGAGGGGGCCGGAAACACTGAAGCTTTCTTT. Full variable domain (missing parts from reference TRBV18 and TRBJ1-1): NAGVMQNPRHLVRRRGQEARLRCSPMKGHSHVYWYRQLPEEGLKFMVYLQKENIIDESGMPKERFSAEFPKEGPSILRIQQVVRGDSAAYFCASSPSEGAGNTEAFFGQGTRLTVV.

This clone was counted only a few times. The chain's CDR3 is CASSPSRGQNTEAFF. For the CDR3, the DNA is TGTGCCAGCAGCCCATCAAGGGGACAGAACACTGAAGCTTTCTTT. The chain couples TRBV14 to TRBJ1-1; tentative D call: TRBD1 (6 bases). The CDR3 sequence is 15 residues long. The germline V and J ends were trimmed by 4 bases and 1 base, with 13 bases remaining between them. Germline V CDR1 and CDR2: SGHDN, FVKESK. Filled out from reference TRBV14 and TRBJ1-1, the complete variable domain reads EAGVTQFPSHSVIEKGQTVTLRCDPISGHDNLYWYRRVMGKEIKFLLHFVKESKQDESGMPNNRFLAERTGGTYSTLKVQPAELEDSGVYFCASSPSRGQNTEAFFGQGTRLTVV.